What follows describes a single T cell receptor (beta chain). Its antigen is unknown. There are no base qualities to consult, and no much larger clone falls within one base. V was cut back by 10 bases and J by 12 bases, leaving a gap of 27 bases between them. The germline V gene yields MNHEY for CDR1 and SVGAGI for CDR2. Spanning cysteine to phenylalanine, the CDR3 consists of 14 amino acids. The kept DNA is CDR3 alone, 42 bases in frame from the first base. Whole blood was collected in K2EDTA tubes by collaborating institutions according to the institutions' own protocols. Collaborator samples were shipped for TCRbeta analysis as frozen whole blood, isolated PBMCs, or DNA extracted from either sample type. This sample is drawn from a study of blood T cell repertoires in COVID-19 (dated by TCRdb to 2018 to 2021). Regarding the study in general: The collaborator samples originated in the United States, Italy and Spain and spanned the acute and convalescent phases of COVID-19. The material from the prospective study consisted of cDNA or gDNA derived from T cells, B-cell-depleted T cells, or PBMCs. The dataset comprised deeply sampled blood TCRbeta repertoires from subjects exposed to, actively infected with, or recovered from COVID-19. The repertoires were released in a freely available public database meant as a resource for research on the immune response to SARS-CoV-2. The samples were drawn from the first 160 participants of the ongoing ImmuneRACE study and from 1,254 subjects provided by 6 global collaborators. Sample metadata almost always included a de-identified subject ID, COVID-19 status, age in years and sex. Where HLA class I and class II types were available, the types were taken from metadata supplied by the sample provider, not from assay-based typing. The paper's findings and limits, for the study overall: The quantity of clinical and demographic metadata differed by source and by participant and was supplied without curation.

The immunoSEQ Assay, a bias-controlled multiplex PCR, was used to amplify TCRbeta CDR3 regions from genomic DNA. For the original study's pipeline: The number of nucleated cells in each sample was estimated by amplification of reference gene primers within the assay. To quantify the absolute abundance of each unique TCRbeta CDR3 rearrangement, sequence reads were collapsed and filtered. For each sample, productive Simpson clonality was calculated as the square root of Simpson's diversity index over productive rearrangements. Imported from immuneACCESS, the table was reduced by TCRdb to in-frame sequences with V and J called. These copies leave out some clones; in studies compared against another copy, an unresolved V gene accounts for under half, and the cause of the remainder is not known. V, J and clone size derive from that table, while D and trimming were established from the DNA sequence. The sample includes fewer than 20,000 clones, with around 92% observed a single time. About 7.2% of the sample rests with the top ten.

The V gene is TRBV6-5 and the J gene is TRBJ1-1; a confident D gene designation cannot be given. The specimen sequenced was peripheral blood. The receptor's source is a human donor in a cohort sampled during active COVID-19. The CDR3 protein sequence reads: CATKVGKDALTTFF. The DNA sequence follows: TGTGCCACCAAGGTCGGGAAGGATGCGCTTACGACTTTCTTT.